This T cell receptor beta chain came from a study of T cell repertoires in cytomegalovirus infection. As for the study in general: CMV infection together with matching HLA type was indicated by public TCR beta signatures. Findings and caveats of the study: Clonotypes of TCR beta that were HLA-C-restricted and CMV-specific dominated the ex vivo response. Pooled public TCR beta family frequency picked out CMV carriers with the relevant HLA.

Germline loops: CDR1 SGHTA, CDR2 FQGNSA. The CDR3 consists of 16 residues. J gave up 1 base and V 5 bases, and 9 bases lay outside the gene matches. MiXCR, applied by TCRdb to the reads, yields one record per CDR3 protein. The sample yields roughly 310,000 distinct CDR3 sequences, 17% seen once. About this clonotype itself: Its target is unknown.

This TCR was recovered from a human donor in good health (CMV status not recorded). Some clones in this sample may be carry-over from other donors' samples. The chain employs TRBV7-2 and TRBJ2-5, with TRBD1 identical over 8 bases. The sequenced sample consisted of PBMCs. DNA for the CDR3: TGTGCCAGCAGCGCCCTGACAGGGGCGGTCCAAGAGACCCAGTACTTC. Translation gives CASSALTGAVQETQYF.